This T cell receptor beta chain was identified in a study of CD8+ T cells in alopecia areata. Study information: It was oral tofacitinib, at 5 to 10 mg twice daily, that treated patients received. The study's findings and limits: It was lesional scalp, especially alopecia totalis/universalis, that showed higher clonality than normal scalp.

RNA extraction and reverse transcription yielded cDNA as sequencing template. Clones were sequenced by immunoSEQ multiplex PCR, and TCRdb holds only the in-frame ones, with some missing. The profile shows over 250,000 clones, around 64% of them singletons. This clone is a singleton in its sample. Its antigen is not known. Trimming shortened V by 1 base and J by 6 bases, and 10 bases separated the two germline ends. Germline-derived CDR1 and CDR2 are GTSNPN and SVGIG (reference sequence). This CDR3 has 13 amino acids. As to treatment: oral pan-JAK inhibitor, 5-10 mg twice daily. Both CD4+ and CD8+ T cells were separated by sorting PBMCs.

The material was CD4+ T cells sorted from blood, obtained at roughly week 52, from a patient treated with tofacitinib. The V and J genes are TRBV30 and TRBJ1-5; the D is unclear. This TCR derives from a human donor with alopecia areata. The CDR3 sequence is CAWSAGVTQPQHF. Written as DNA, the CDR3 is TGTGCCTGGAGTGCTGGTGTAACTCAGCCCCAGCATTTT. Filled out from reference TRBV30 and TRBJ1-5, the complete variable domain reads SQTIHQWPATLVQPVGSPLSLECTVEGTSNPNLYWYRQAAGRGLQLLFYSVGIGQISSEVPQNLSASRPQDRQFILSSKKLLLSDSGFYLCAWSAGVTQPQHFGDGTRLSIL.